Listed below are T cell receptor beta chains from one sample, sequenced in a study of cytomegalovirus exposure and HLA in healthy donors. Produced via immunoSEQ multiplex PCR; TCRdb's table is partial and in-frame only. Seen here are about 170,000 clones, less than 80% observed once, and the top ten hold under 3%. Sample: PBMCs. Source of these receptors: a man between 40 and 49 years old in good health and CMV-seronegative. Each CDR3 is given with its conserved first and last residue. Fields, in order: CDR3 protein, clone size, V gene, J gene. Only some rows state a clone size, as once, few, many or a class for expanded clones.

CDR3: CASSPRGAGTETQYF
size: NA
V: TRBV27
J: TRBJ2-5

CDR3: CASSLQGLNTGELFF
size: few
V: TRBV11-3
J: TRBJ2-2

CDR3: CASSQDSDSLYEQYF
size: few
V: TRBV4-3
J: TRBJ2-7

CDR3: CSSSPGGLTYSGANVLTF
size: NA
V: TRBV7-9
J: TRBJ2-6

CDR3: CATSTRGGTTGELFF
size: NA
V: TRBV15
J: TRBJ2-2

CDR3: CASSLASRPNAGANVLTF
size: NA
V: TRBV7-9
J: TRBJ2-6

CDR3: CASSDSRTGHGYTF
size: NA
V: TRBV6-4
J: TRBJ1-2

CDR3: CATSRDPDRAGYTF
size: NA
V: TRBV15
J: TRBJ1-2

CDR3: CASSTRTGEFEPQHF
size: NA
V: TRBV9
J: TRBJ1-5

CDR3: CASSGRGPLQETQYF
size: NA
V: TRBV2
J: TRBJ2-5

CDR3: CASSRAIEQYF
size: NA
V: TRBV21-1
J: TRBJ2-7

CDR3: CASSPRTVSFLKFF
size: NA
V: TRBV27
J: TRBJ2-1

CDR3: CASRGPGANVLTF
size: NA
V: TRBV7-8
J: TRBJ2-6

CDR3: CASRFTGDSGNTIYF
size: NA
V: TRBV7-9
J: TRBJ1-3

CDR3: CASSASPGQGHEQYF
size: NA
V: TRBV7-3
J: TRBJ2-7

CDR3: CSVGSGSGNTIYF
size: NA
V: TRBV29-1
J: TRBJ1-3

CDR3: CAWSGSGGRYSANTGELFF
size: few
V: TRBV30
J: TRBJ2-2

CDR3: CASKLDTGGAGGYTF
size: few
V: TRBV28
J: TRBJ1-2

CDR3: CASSYGTGGDSPLHF
size: NA
V: TRBV5-5
J: TRBJ1-6

CDR3: CASSSVRVPYNEQFF
size: NA
V: TRBV28
J: TRBJ2-1

CDR3: CASSLNRGEVTFF
size: few
V: TRBV7-2
J: TRBJ1-1

CDR3: CAWSARGMGNEQFF
size: NA
V: TRBV30
J: TRBJ2-1

CDR3: CASSLSEGGNQPQHF
size: NA
V: TRBV27
J: TRBJ1-5

CDR3: CASSHRGTRDNTQYF
size: NA
V: TRBV27
J: TRBJ2-3

CDR3: CASSQPPGNTGELFF
size: NA
V: TRBV23-1
J: TRBJ2-2

CDR3: CASSQGQGNTEAFF
size: few
V: TRBV4-1
J: TRBJ1-1

CDR3: CASSDMSSYNSPLHF
size: NA
V: TRBV28
J: TRBJ1-6

CDR3: CASSLGASSGGLSYEQYF
size: NA
V: TRBV5-5
J: TRBJ2-7

CDR3: CASSGRDEQYF
size: NA
V: TRBV6-6
J: NA

CDR3: CASSLGDRRHNEQFF
size: once
V: TRBV27
J: TRBJ2-1

CDR3: CASSLVTGTNTGELFF
size: few
V: TRBV7-6
J: TRBJ2-2

CDR3: CASSSRLAGGLTDTQYF
size: NA
V: TRBV5-1
J: TRBJ2-3

CDR3: CASSLAGGLGSYEQYF
size: NA
V: TRBV7-2
J: TRBJ2-7

CDR3: CASSPRSTGELFF
size: NA
V: TRBV7-6
J: TRBJ2-2

CDR3: CASSLGQGAPDTEAFF
size: few
V: TRBV7-4
J: TRBJ1-1

CDR3: CASSRGGVTGELFF
size: NA
V: TRBV7-9
J: TRBJ2-2

CDR3: CASDRGLGEQFF
size: NA
V: TRBV19
J: TRBJ2-1

CDR3: CASSYRQDYGYTF
size: NA
V: TRBV6-6
J: TRBJ1-2

CDR3: CASSALASSYNEQFF
size: NA
V: TRBV19
J: TRBJ2-1

CDR3: CASSSGDRANEKLFF
size: NA
V: TRBV7-9
J: TRBJ1-4